Each of the 27 T cell receptor beta chains below was sequenced from the same sample in a study of blood T cell repertoires in COVID-19. Clones were read by immunoSEQ multiplex PCR, and TCRdb kept only the in-frame ones, dropping some. This table holds about 320,000 clones, more than 85% found once. The specimen was PBMCs or T cells enriched from blood (not recorded which). The receptors were gathered from a woman aged 30 to 39 who had been exposed to COVID-19.

The chain recombines TRBV13 with TRBJ2-1; TRBD2 might be the D (5 bases). The V and J ends lost 5 bases and 7 bases respectively, with 6 bases between them. CDR1 is PRHDT, CDR2 FYEKMQ, per germline (reference sequence). The CDR3 is made up of 11 amino acids. The CDR3 sequence: CASSRGNEQFF. CDR3 coding DNA: TGTGCCAGCAGCCGGGGTAATGAGCAGTTCTTC.

J is TRBJ1-5 and V is TRBV27; TRBD1 matches at 7 bases. V lost 5 bases, J lost 7 bases, and 8 bases stayed unmatched. This CDR3 has 14 amino acids. Germline V gives CDR1 MNHEY, CDR2 SMNVEV (reference sequence). For the CDR3, the DNA is TGTGCCAGCAGTCAGGGACAGAGCTCACAGCCCCAGCATTTT. The encoded protein is CASSQGQSSQPQHF.

The V gene is TRBV6-5, the J gene TRBJ2-5; 12 positions agree with TRBD2. Germline V gene sequence: CDR1 MNHEY, CDR2 SVGAGI. This CDR3 spans 15 amino acids. V dropped 4 bases and J dropped 5; count of bases not matched to a gene: 5. CDR3 DNA: TGTGCCAGCAGTTTCGCTGGACTAGCGGGGGAGACCCAGTACTTC. This translates into CASSFAGLAGETQYF.

The chain employs TRBV3-1 (or the pseudogene TRBV3-2) and TRBJ2-7, with a weak D call TRBD1 (6 bases). V was pared by 6 bases and J by 1 base, with 16 bases between. The CDR3 is 15 amino acids. Germline V gene lookup returns CDR1 LGHDT and CDR2 YNNKEL (reference sequence). CDR3 sequence: CASSSRGHLSYEQYF. CDR3 DNA sequence: TGTGCCAGCAGTTCCCGGGGACACCTATCCTACGAGCAGTACTTC.

V usage is TRBV4-1 and J usage is TRBJ2-7; D perhaps matches TRBD1 (6 bases). The V gene's germline CDR1 is MGHRA and CDR2 YSYEKL. Trimming removed 4 bases at V and 5 bases at J, with 18 bases between. The CDR3 is made up of 15 amino acids. CDR3 bases: TGCGCCAGCAGCCCCTTGTACAGGGCGAGGAACGAGCAGTACTTC. The encoded protein is CASSPLYRARNEQYF.

In this sample, this clone turned up once. V usage is TRBV19 and J usage is TRBJ2-1; TRBD2 aligns across 10 bases. CDR1 LNHDA and CDR2 SQIVND come from the germline V gene (reference sequence). V shed 7 bases, J shed 8 bases, and the junction held 5 bases outside the gene matches. The CDR3 consists of 13 residues. The CDR3 here is CASKRGGQYEQFF. The CDR3 bases are TGTGCCAGTAAGCGGGGGGGCCAGTATGAGCAGTTCTTC.

The chain has TRBV7-9 and TRBJ1-1; D gene unclear. Trimming left V 1 base short and J 5 bases short, with 11 bases between. This CDR3 has 14 residues. Germline V gene data show CDR1 as SEHNR and CDR2 as FQNEAQ (reference sequence). The CDR3 loop reads CASSLVWGGTEAFF. The CDR3 DNA sequence: TGTGCCAGCAGCTTAGTATGGGGAGGAACTGAAGCTTTCTTT.

The J gene is TRBJ1-1, the V gene TRBV12-3 or TRBV12-4; D not resolved. V shed 3 bases and J shed 8 bases, with 13 bases lying between them. This CDR3 has 13 residues. The CDR3 protein is CASSFSGEEEAFF. CDR3 DNA: TGTGCCAGCAGTTTCTCCGGTGAAGAGGAAGCTTTCTTT.

The chain joins TRBV20-1 to TRBJ1-1, with D possibly TRBD1 on 6 matching bases. Germline CDR1 and CDR2: DFQATT and SNEGSKA (reference sequence). CDR3 length: 11 residues. Trimming removed 7 bases at V and 4 bases at J, with 10 bases between. The CDR3 nucleotides are TGCAGTGTAGGGGGTGGCACTGAAGCTTTCTTT. It codes for CSVGGGTEAFF.

The rearrangement joins TRBV11-2 to TRBJ1-3; D ambiguous. Germline CDR1 SGHAT, CDR2 FQNNGV. V lost 5 bases and J lost 4, with 6 bases in between. This CDR3 has 12 residues. CDR3 in DNA: TGTGCCAGCAGCCCCCAAGGAAACACCATATATTTT. Translating gives CASSPQGNTIYF.

The chain recombines TRBV11-2 with TRBJ1-2; 9 nucleotides align to TRBD1. Germline assignment: CDR1 SGHAT and CDR2 FQNNGV. V shed 5 bases, J shed 2 bases, and the junction held 9 bases outside the gene matches. This CDR3 is 16 amino acids long. The CDR3 loop is CASSRRPGTGNYGYTF. The CDR3 DNA reads TGTGCCAGCAGCCGCCGTCCCGGGACAGGGAACTATGGCTACACCTTC. Full variable domain (remainder filled in from reference TRBV11-2 and TRBJ1-2): EAGVAQSPRYKIIEKRQSVAFWCNPISGHATLYWYQQILGQGPKLLIQFQNNGVVDDSQLPKDRFSAERLKGVDSTLKIQPAKLEDSAVYLCASSRRPGTGNYGYTFGSGTRLTVV.

V and J are TRBV6-2 or TRBV6-3 and TRBJ2-5; D unclear. The CDR3 is 12 residues long. V lost 5 bases, J lost 10 bases, and 14 bases lay in between. CDR1 is MNHEY, CDR2 SVGEGT, per germline. The CDR3 loop reads CASSQPFYYQYF. CDR3 bases: TGTGCCAGCAGTCAGCCCTTCTACTACCAGTACTTC.

The chain employs TRBV12-3 or TRBV12-4 and TRBJ2-1; D is unclear. Trimming took 6 bases from V and 8 from J, leaving 8 bases between them. The CDR3 totals 11 residues. As DNA, the CDR3 is TGTGCCAGCAGCTTGAGCCATGAGCAGTTCTTC. Protein product: CASSLSHEQFF.

V gene TRBV15 combines with J gene TRBJ1-3; unclear D gene. V gave up 0 bases and J gave up 3 bases, with 6 bases separating them. The CDR3 is 14 amino acids. Germline-derived CDR1 and CDR2 are LNHNV and YYDKDF (reference sequence). CDR3 sequence: CATSRERIGNTIYF. The CDR3 DNA follows: TGTGCCACCAGCAGAGAGCGAATTGGAAACACCATATATTTT.

The V gene is TRBV27, the J gene TRBJ2-2; no definite D call. The CDR3 loop spans 14 amino acids. The V end was cut by 8 bases, the J end by 1 base, with 11 bases between. Germline loops: CDR1 MNHEY, CDR2 SMNVEV (reference sequence). The CDR3 sequence is CASEGAENTGELFF. The CDR3 coding sequence is TGTGCCAGCGAAGGTGCGGAGAACACCGGGGAGCTGTTTTTT.

J is TRBJ2-5 and V is TRBV7-9; TRBD2 agrees at 10 bases. The CDR3 covers 15 residues. Germline V gene sequence: CDR1 SEHNR, CDR2 FQNEAQ (reference sequence). J lost 2 bases, V lost 7 bases, and 7 bases had no gene match. The DNA for the CDR3 is TGTGCCAGCAAGGGGAGCGGGGGGGCACAAGAGACCCAGTACTTC. Its translation is CASKGSGGAQETQYF.

The chain combines TRBV24-1 with TRBJ2-1; 7 bases align to TRBD1. Germline V gene data show CDR1 as KGHDR and CDR2 as SFDVKD. The CDR3 has 16 amino acids. V was pared by 4 bases and J by 0 bases, with 5 bases of the junction left unmatched. This CDR3 is CATSDPTGSSYNEQFF. CDR3 bases: TGTGCCACCAGTGACCCGACAGGGAGCTCCTACAATGAGCAGTTCTTC.

In this sample, this clone turned up once. The chain uses TRBV10-3 and TRBJ1-2; D is unclear. V was cut by 10 bases and J by 0 bases, with 15 bases left in between. This CDR3 is 14 amino acids long. Germline V gene lookup returns CDR1 ENHRY and CDR2 SYGVKD. CDR3 nucleotides: TGTGCCACGTTAAAACAGCTAACTAACTATGGCTACACCTTC. Protein: CATLKQLTNYGYTF.

V gene TRBV5-6 combines with J gene TRBJ1-2; the match to TRBD1 covers 9 bases. The trim removed 2 bases at V and 4 bases at J, leaving 6 bases unmatched. CDR1 and CDR2 from the germline V gene are SGHDT and YYEEEE. This CDR3 is built from 15 residues. CDR3: CASSLPGQGLYGYTF. The CDR3 coding sequence is TGTGCCAGCAGCTTACCGGGACAGGGCCTCTATGGCTACACCTTC.

The rearrangement joins TRBV7-9 to TRBJ1-1; D call uncertain. Germline V lookup: CDR1 SEHNR, CDR2 FQNEAQ (reference sequence). V lost 2 bases to trimming and J lost 7 bases, with 8 bases between them. The CDR3 runs 12 residues. The CDR3 reads CASSLRRNEAFF. CDR3 coding DNA: TGTGCCAGCAGCTTAAGGCGGAATGAAGCTTTCTTT. Complete variable domain (other parts from reference TRBV7-9 and TRBJ1-1): DTGVSQNPRHKITKRGQNVTFRCDPISEHNRLYWYRQTLGQGPEFLTYFQNEAQLEKSRLLSDRFSAERPKGSFSTLEIQRTEQGDSAMYLCASSLRRNEAFFGQGTRLTVV.

The V call is TRBV13, the J call TRBJ2-5; D not certain. V lost 2 bases, J lost 2 bases, and 6 bases lay in between. Per germline, CDR1 PRHDT and CDR2 FYEKMQ (reference sequence). The CDR3 length is 13 residues. DNA of the CDR3: TGTGCCAGCAGCTTATCAGCGCAAGAGACCCAGTACTTC. This encodes CASSLSAQETQYF. The whole variable domain, remainder taken from reference TRBV13 and TRBJ2-5, is AAGVIQSPRHLIKEKRETATLKCYPIPRHDTVYWYQQGPGQDPQFLISFYEKMQSDKGSIPDRFSAQQFSDYHSELNMSSLELGDSALYFCASSLSAQETQYFGPGTRLLVL.

The J gene is TRBJ2-2, the V gene TRBV5-6, with 7 bases matching TRBD2. The trim removed 0 bases at V and 0 bases at J, leaving 8 bases unmatched. This CDR3 region has 18 residues. CDR1 is SGHDT and CDR2 is YYEEEE in the germline V gene. The DNA of the CDR3 is TGTGCCAGCAGCTTGGGGGTGCGGGGGTTGGCGAACACCGGGGAGCTGTTTTTT. Protein: CASSLGVRGLANTGELFF. The whole variable domain, remainder taken from reference TRBV5-6 and TRBJ2-2, is DAGVTQSPTHLIKTRGQQVTLRCSPKSGHDTVSWYQQALGQGPQFIFQYYEEEERQRGNFPDRFSGHQFPNYSSELNVNALLLGDSALYLCASSLGVRGLANTGELFFGEGSRLTVL.

This clone was seen a single time. The chain is built from TRBV6-4 and TRBJ2-5, with 7 positions matching TRBD2. Per the germline V gene, CDR1 is MRHNA and CDR2 is SNTAGT. Trimming removed 4 bases from V and 4 bases from J; junction bases left unmatched: 3. This CDR3 has 13 residues. Here the CDR3 DNA reads TGTGCCAGCAGTGTCTGGGGGGGAGAGACCCAGTACTTC. It yields the protein CASSVWGGETQYF.

V usage is TRBV5-1 and J usage is TRBJ1-2; 8 bases match TRBD1. The germline V gene encodes CDR1 SGHRS and CDR2 YFSETQ. The CDR3 extends over 14 amino acids. V lost 7 bases to trimming and J lost 5 bases; unmatched junction nucleotides: 10. CDR3 sequence reads: CASGKQGEIYGYTF. The CDR3 coding sequence is TGCGCCAGCGGGAAACAGGGGGAGATATATGGCTACACCTTC. Filled out from reference TRBV5-1 and TRBJ1-2, the complete variable domain reads KAGVTQTPRYLIKTRGQQVTLSCSPISGHRSVSWYQQTPGQGLQFLFEYFSETQRNKGNFPGRFSGRQFSNSRSEMNVSTLELGDSALYLCASGKQGEIYGYTFGSGTRLTVV.

J is TRBJ2-2 and V is TRBV30; the D is unclear. This CDR3 has 17 amino acids. CDR1 GTSNPN and CDR2 SVGIG come from the germline V gene (reference sequence). Trimming stripped 2 bases from V and 1 base from J, with 17 bases between. This CDR3 reads CAWSTPARILNTGELFF. The CDR3 nucleotides read TGTGCCTGGAGTACCCCCGCCAGGATTTTGAACACCGGGGAGCTGTTTTTT.

The CDR3: CASSIGREQVAAFF. The CDR3 DNA reads as TGTGCCAGTAGTATAGGGCGGGAACAGGTCGCGGCTTTCTTT. The chain has TRBV19 and TRBJ1-1, with D possibly TRBD1 on 5 matching bases. The CDR3 is made up of 14 amino acids. V lost 1 base to trimming and J lost 11 bases, with 17 bases between them. Germline CDR1 reads LNHDA; CDR2 reads SQIVND (reference sequence).

The chain couples TRBV16 to TRBJ1-1; no clear D gene. The CDR3 consists of 14 residues. V dropped 1 base and J dropped 1 base, with 7 bases sitting between them. Germline V gene data show CDR1 as KGHSY and CDR2 as FQNENV. CDR3 coding DNA: TGTGCCAGCAGCCAATACATTGAGAACACTGAAGCTTTCTTT. Translated, it gives CASSQYIENTEAFF.